This T cell receptor (beta chain) comes out of a study of shared clonotypes between healthy human individuals. Regarding the study as a whole: Naive CD4 clonotypes were shared across several donors at roughly 4.6%.

The repertoire was sequenced with immunoSEQ multiplex PCR; TCRdb's copy has only in-frame clones and lacks some. Among roughly 2.4 million clones listed, approximately 94% were seen once. The CDR3 extends over 14 amino acids. Trimming stripped 6 bases from V and 3 bases from J, with 11 bases between. CDR1 and CDR2 from the germline V gene are MNHEY and SVGAGI. On this clone itself: Its antigen is unidentified.

This TCR was sampled from a young man in good health. Sequencing input: naive CD4+ T cells sorted from blood. Sample subset: CD45RA+ positively selected. The V gene is TRBV6-5, the J gene TRBJ2-2; a weak D match, TRBD1 (6 bases). CDR3 sequence reads: CASSNRVDTGELFF. Written as DNA, the CDR3 is TGTGCCAGCAGCAACAGGGTCGACACCGGGGAGCTGTTTTTT.